This entry lists 9 T cell receptor beta chains sequenced from one sample in a study of blood T cell repertoires in COVID-19. Clones were sequenced by immunoSEQ multiplex PCR, and TCRdb holds only the in-frame ones, with some missing. The repertoire holds around 310,000 clones, with approximately 89% as singletons. The sample taken for sequencing was PBMCs or T cells enriched from blood (not recorded which). All receptors come from a woman in her thirties who had recovered from COVID-19.

About this clone itself: Other nucleotide sequences in the sample specify the same CDR3. V usage is TRBV28 and J usage is TRBJ1-2; D gene unclear. Between the trimmed V and J ends, which lost 2 bases and 3 bases, there was a span of 4 bases. Germline CDR1 reads MDHEN; CDR2 reads SYDVKM. This CDR3 spans 12 amino acids. The CDR3, as DNA: TGTGCCAGCAGTTTAGGAGACTATGGCTACACCTTC. This translates into CASSLGDYGYTF.

The rearrangement uses TRBV9 and TRBJ1-1, with 8 bases aligning to TRBD1. CDR3 size: 14 residues. CDR1 and CDR2 from the germline V gene are SGDLS and YYNGEE. Trimming took 4 bases from V and 4 from J; bases not matched to a gene: 6. CDR3 DNA: TGTGCCAGCAGCCCCCTAACAGGGGGCACTGAAGCTTTCTTT. This codes for CASSPLTGGTEAFF.

This clone was found once. This chain joins TRBV15 and TRBJ2-4, with unresolved D. The V end lost 5 bases, the J end lost 5 bases, and 10 bases lay between the germline ends. Germline V gene sequence: CDR1 LNHNV, CDR2 YYDKDF (reference sequence). The CDR3 has 13 residues. CDR3 sequence: CATSSRLENIQYF. CDR3 nucleotide sequence: TGTGCCACCAGCTCTCGACTGGAAAACATTCAGTACTTC. Variable domain in full (rest from reference TRBV15 and TRBJ2-4): DAMVIQNPRYQVTQFGKPVTLSCSQTLNHNVMYWYQQKSSQAPKLLFHYYDKDFNNEADTPDNFQSRRPNTSFCFLDIRSPGLGDTAMYLCATSSRLENIQYFGAGTRLSVL.

The CDR3 sequence is CASSLEGGGNQPQHF. CDR3 sequence (DNA): TGTGCCAGCAGCTTGGAGGGAGGGGGCAATCAGCCCCAGCATTTT. J is TRBJ1-5 and V is TRBV5-6, with D maybe TRBD1 (5 bases). Germline CDR1 is SGHDT and CDR2 is YYEEEE. The V end lost 0 bases, the J end lost 2 bases, and 9 bases lay between the germline ends. The CDR3 loop spans 15 amino acids.

The V and J genes are TRBV6-1 and TRBJ2-1; 9 positions agree with TRBD2. Germline V CDR1 and CDR2: MNHNS, SASEGT. V lost 4 bases and J lost 2; bases outside the gene matches: 9. The CDR3 is 17 amino acids. The CDR3 region has the DNA TGTGCCAGCAGTGGGTCTAGCGGGAATCTAGCCTACAATGAGCAGTTCTTC. Its protein product is CASSGSSGNLAYNEQFF.

The chain couples TRBV12-3 or TRBV12-4 to TRBJ1-1, with D unclear. Trimming removed 3 bases from V and 3 bases from J, with 8 bases in between. This CDR3 comprises 13 residues. CDR3 DNA: TGTGCCAGCAGTTTGAGCGGGTACACTGAAGCTTTCTTT. It encodes CASSLSGYTEAFF.

The genes are TRBV7-9 and TRBJ1-3, with a tentative D call TRBD1 (5 bases). CDR3 length: 15 residues. CDR1 is SEHNR, CDR2 FQNEAQ, per germline (reference sequence). Trimming removed 3 bases at V and 0 bases at J, with 9 bases between. The CDR3 loop is CASSLGGISGNTIYF. Here the CDR3 DNA reads TGTGCCAGCAGCTTGGGGGGGATCTCTGGAAACACCATATATTTT.

V gene TRBV27 combines with J gene TRBJ2-7, with a tentative D call TRBD2 (5 bases). The CDR3 sequence is 15 residues long. The V and J ends lost 3 bases and 7 bases respectively, with 19 bases between them. Germline CDR1 and CDR2: MNHEY and SMNVEV (reference sequence). CDR3 in DNA: TGTGCCAGCAGTTTGTCCCAGCGGTGGGATGAGGAGCAGTACTTC. Translating it yields CASSLSQRWDEEQYF.

The V call is TRBV5-1, the J call TRBJ2-1; TRBD2 is a possible D gene (6 bases). The CDR3 totals 14 residues. V was clipped by 0 bases and J by 8 bases, with 12 bases between them. The V gene's germline CDR1 is SGHRS and CDR2 YFSETQ. The CDR3 sequence is CASSLGSGRHEQFF. Written as DNA, the CDR3 is TGCGCCAGCAGCTTGGGATCAGGGAGGCATGAGCAGTTCTTC.